Reported below is one T cell receptor beta chain. Antigen: not known. Through a sample-barcoded 5' primer and a J-beta primer mix, a second PCR was run for 7 to 11 cycles. MiXCR, run by TCRdb on the 5' RACE reads, gives a single entry per CDR3 protein. Of about 750,000 distinct CDR3 sequences detected, about 53% appear once; the ten largest clones hold approximately 40%. This entry is derived from a study of blood T cells in healthy people across ages. Study-wide context: There was about one barcoded beta molecule captured by template switching per two T cells.

Donors were systemically healthy Caucasian individuals from Russia aged about 6 to 90 years. Study findings and constraints: Estimates based on one million T cells were treated as lower bounds. It was not possible, with unsorted PBMCs, to conclusively compare naive and antigen-experienced cells.

Trimming stripped 5 bases from V and 0 bases from J, with 11 bases between. The CDR3 sequence is 16 residues long. Germline CDR1 SNHLY, CDR2 FYNNEI. The chain recombines TRBV2 with TRBJ2-6; no clear D. What was sequenced was blood. This sequence was found in an elderly man in good health. CDR3 DNA: TGTGCCAGCAGTCCTGATTTAAACTCTGGGGCCAACGTCCTGACTTTC. Translated, it gives CASSPDLNSGANVLTF.